Below, one T cell receptor (beta chain) is given with its context. What it binds is not known. The data were obtained in a study of shared clonotypes between healthy human individuals. Study conclusions and caveats: Sampling used blood alone; tissue repertoires probably differ. Larger estimated richness was generally recorded for naive subsets relative to memory subsets.

In the study's own analysis: From ImmunoSEQ came sequences covering only the junction and carrying no quality scores, so filtering differed. The protocol was immunoSEQ multiplex PCR, while the TCRdb copy is restricted to in-frame clones and leaves out a portion. For V, J and clone size, that table is used; D and trimming come from the DNA. This table holds about 2 million clones, approximately 95% found once. This sequence was found in a man aged 18-30 years in good health. Material: naive CD4+ T cells sorted from blood. Regarding subset: CD45RA+ positively selected.

CDR3 in DNA: TGTGCCAGCCAGGACAGGGGTCGAAACACCATATATTTT. Protein product: CASQDRGRNTIYF. V gene TRBV6-5 combines with J gene TRBJ1-3, with TRBD1 identical over 9 bases. V gave up 8 bases and J gave up 5 bases; unmatched junction bases: 4. This CDR3 region has 13 residues. The germline CDR1 and CDR2 sequences are MNHEY and SVGAGI.